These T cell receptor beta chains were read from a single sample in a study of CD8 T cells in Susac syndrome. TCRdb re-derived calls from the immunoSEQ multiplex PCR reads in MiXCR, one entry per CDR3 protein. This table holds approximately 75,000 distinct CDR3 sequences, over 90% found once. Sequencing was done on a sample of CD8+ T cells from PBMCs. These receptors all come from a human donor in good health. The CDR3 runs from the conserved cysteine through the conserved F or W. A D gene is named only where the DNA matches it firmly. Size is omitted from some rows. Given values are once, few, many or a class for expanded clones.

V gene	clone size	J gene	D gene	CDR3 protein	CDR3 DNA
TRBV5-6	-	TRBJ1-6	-	CASSLRTSSSPLHF	TGTGCCAGCAGCTTGCGAACGAGCTCGTCACCCCTCCACTTT
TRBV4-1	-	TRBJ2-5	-	CASSQDQETQYF	TGCGCCAGCAGCCAAGATCAGGAGACCCAGTACTTC
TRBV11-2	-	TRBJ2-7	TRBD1	CASSSAGQGAYEQYF	TGTGCCAGCAGCTCTGCGGGCCAGGGGGCCTACGAGCAGTACTTC
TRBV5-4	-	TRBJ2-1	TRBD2	CASSSLAGVYNEQFF	TGTGCCAGCAGCTCCCTAGCGGGGGTATACAATGAGCAGTTCTTC
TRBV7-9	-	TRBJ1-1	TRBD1	CASSREAQGADTEAFF	TGTGCCAGCAGCCGGGAGGCGCAGGGGGCTGACACTGAAGCTTTCTTT
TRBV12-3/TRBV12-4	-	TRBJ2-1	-	CASSLAGDNEQFF	TGTGCCAGCAGTTTAGCGGGGGACAATGAGCAGTTCTTC
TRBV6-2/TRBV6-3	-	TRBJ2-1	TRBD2	CASLPAGLADNNEQFF	TGTGCCAGCTTACCCGCCGGACTAGCGGACAACAATGAGCAGTTCTTC
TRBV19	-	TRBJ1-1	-	CASSPGLYTEAFF	TGTGCCAGTAGTCCGGGACTGTACACTGAAGCTTTCTTT
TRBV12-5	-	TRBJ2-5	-	CASGGPAQETQYF	TGTGCTAGTGGCGGACCAGCCCAAGAGACCCAGTACTTC
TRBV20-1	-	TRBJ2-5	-	CSAPVETQYF	TGCAGTGCCCCCGTGGAGACCCAGTACTTC
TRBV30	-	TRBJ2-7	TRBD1	CAWRSGQGIYEQYF	TGTGCCTGGAGATCGGGACAGGGGATCTACGAGCAGTACTTC
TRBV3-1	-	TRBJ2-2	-	CASTPTGGGGGGELFF	TGTGCCAGCACCCCTACCGGAGGAGGGGGAGGCGGGGAGCTGTTTTTT
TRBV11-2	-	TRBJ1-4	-	CASSLREKLFF	TGTGCCAGCAGCTTAAGAGAAAAACTGTTTTTT
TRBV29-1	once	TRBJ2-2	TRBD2	CSVVAGRVDAGELFF	TGCAGCGTTGTTGCAGGGAGGGTGGATGCCGGGGAGCTGTTTTTT
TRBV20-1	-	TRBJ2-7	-	CSARDYSSYEQYF	TGCAGTGCTAGGGACTACTCCTCCTACGAGCAGTACTTC
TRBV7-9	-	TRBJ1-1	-	CASSHEGQFTEAFF	TGTGCCAGCAGCCACGAAGGACAGTTCACTGAAGCTTTCTTT
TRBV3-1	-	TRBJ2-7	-	CASSPAGARYEQYF	TGTGCCAGCAGCCCGGCGGGGGCAAGGTACGAGCAGTACTTC
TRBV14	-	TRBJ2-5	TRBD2	CASSTGLAETQYF	TGTGCCAGCAGCACCGGACTAGCGGAGACCCAGTACTTC
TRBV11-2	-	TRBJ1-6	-	CASSTRVQSSYNSPLHF	TGTGCCAGCAGCACTAGGGTCCAGAGCTCCTATAATTCACCCCTCCACTTT
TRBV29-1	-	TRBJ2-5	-	CSVLAGVEETQYF	TGCAGCGTTCTCGCAGGGGTTGAAGAGACCCAGTACTTC
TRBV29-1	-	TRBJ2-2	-	CSVLVVDAGELFF	TGCAGCGTTCTGGTGGTCGATGCCGGGGAGCTGTTTTTT
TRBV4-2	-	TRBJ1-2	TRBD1	CASSQMTGENYGYTF	TGTGCCAGCAGCCAAATGACAGGGGAGAACTATGGCTACACCTTC